This T cell receptor (beta chain) was obtained from a study of post-analysis software for immune sequencing data. For the study at large: The patients showed relapsing-remitting, secondary progressive and progressive-relapsing multiple sclerosis courses. Study conclusions and caveats: Five or six TRBV segments, TRBV5-6, TRBV5-1 and TRBV20-1 among them, were found more frequent in patients than controls. Patients with multiple sclerosis recorded significantly lower normalized Chao1 diversity than controls, the study found. By F measure, samples from a shared preparation batch strongly co-clustered.

Germline V gene lookup returns CDR1 LNHDA and CDR2 SQIVND (reference sequence). This CDR3 contains 15 residues. V dropped 1 base and J dropped 5; count of bases not matched to a gene: 6. With regard to this clonotype: Its antigen is currently unknown.

Prepared libraries of TCR beta cDNA carried unique molecular identifiers. Between roughly 1 and 10 million T cells gave rise to some 470,000 cDNA molecules. MiXCR was run by TCRdb on the PCR reads, yielding one entry per CDR3 protein. The sample has more than 500,000 distinct CDR3 sequences, 34% seen once. The J gene is TRBJ1-1, the V gene TRBV19; 8 nucleotides agree with TRBD1. Sequencing was done on a sample of blood. The receptor comes from a girl under 18 with multiple sclerosis. The CDR3 DNA is TGTGCCAGTAGTATAGTAGACAGGGGCGAAACTGAAGCTTTCTTT. Its translation is CASSIVDRGETEAFF.